Shown below are 21 T cell receptor beta chains from a single sample sequenced in a study of blood T cells in healthy people across ages. Next came a second PCR, run for about 6 to 12 cycles, which used a sample-barcoded 5' primer along with a J-beta primer mix. One entry per CDR3 protein, called by TCRdb with MiXCR from the 5' RACE reads. The repertoire holds about 1.1 million distinct CDR3 sequences, with roughly two fifths as singletons. The source material was blood. These receptors were collected from a man between 18 and 29 years old in good health.

A remark on this clonotype: The junction and the germline gene differ at one end; a read error may be behind it. CDR3 protein: CVSSFKWREVIQPQHF. Here the CDR3 DNA reads TGTGTCAGCAGTTTTAAATGGAGGGAGGTGATTCAGCCCCAGCATTTT. V gene TRBV28 combines with J gene TRBJ1-5; D gene unclear. The germline V gene has CDR1 MDHEN and CDR2 SYDVKM. This CDR3 spans 16 amino acids.

This clonotype was seen a handful of times. In DNA, the CDR3 is TGTGCCAGCAGACAACAGGGTCCGGACTATGGCTACACCTTC. It yields the protein CASRQQGPDYGYTF. The chain links TRBV6-5 to TRBJ1-2, with TRBD1 as a possible D gene (6 bases). Germline V gives CDR1 MNHEY, CDR2 SVGAGI. CDR3 size: 14 residues. Trimming shortened V by 6 bases and J by 3 bases, and 14 bases separated the two germline ends.

The sample holds a few counts of this clonotype. J is TRBJ2-1 and V is TRBV4-2, with D tentatively TRBD2 (6 bases). Trimming took 1 base from V and 7 from J, leaving 11 bases between them. Germline CDR1 and CDR2: LGHNA and YNFKEQ. The CDR3 is made up of 14 amino acids. CDR3 protein: CASSQAPEGNEQFF. The DNA of the CDR3 is TGTGCCAGCAGCCAAGCCCCGGAGGGGAATGAGCAGTTCTTC.

The chain joins TRBV12-3 or TRBV12-4 to TRBJ1-4; possible D gene TRBD1, 5 bases. The CDR3 loop spans 16 amino acids. Trimming took off 4 bases at V and 0 bases at J, with 12 bases between the two ends. The CDR3 sequence: CASSSGMGATNEKLFF. CDR3 bases: TGTGCCAGCAGTTCTGGGATGGGGGCAACTAATGAAAAACTGTTTTTT.

The chain has TRBV11-1 and TRBJ2-7; D may be TRBD1 (7 bases). The V gene's germline CDR1 is SGHAT and CDR2 FQDESV (reference sequence). The CDR3 is made up of 15 amino acids. The V gene lost 1 base and the J gene lost 3 bases, with 13 bases spanning the gap. The chain's CDR3 is CASSLGRGPLYEQYF. DNA for the CDR3: TGTGCCAGCAGCTTAGGGAGGGGGCCACTCTACGAGCAGTACTTC.

Only a few counts were recorded for this clonotype. This chain links TRBV20-1 with TRBJ2-7; no clear D gene. The J call may be incorrect, as the DNA end agrees better with TRBJ2-4. Germline-derived CDR1 and CDR2 are DFQATT and SNEGSKA (reference sequence). There are 12 residues in the CDR3. CDR3 sequence: CSAQSIKNIQYF. The CDR3 DNA follows: TGCAGTGCTCAATCCATTAAAAACATTCAGTACTTC.

This chain links TRBV7-6 with TRBJ2-3; D gene uncertain. V was trimmed by 4 bases and J by 9 bases, leaving 11 bases between them. Germline CDR1 is SGHVS and CDR2 is FNYEAQ. The CDR3 totals 12 residues. The DNA for the CDR3 is TGTGCCAGCAGCTCACTAACCCGGACGCAGTATTTT. Amino acids: CASSSLTRTQYF.

In this sample, this clonotype turned up once. J is TRBJ1-1 and V is TRBV15, with a tentative D call TRBD1 (6 bases). V was cut by 8 bases and J by 0 bases, with 10 bases left in between. This CDR3 is 13 amino acids long. Germline assignment: CDR1 LNHNV and CDR2 YYDKDF (reference sequence). For the CDR3, the DNA is TGTGCCACCGCGGACAGCTTGAACACTGAAGCTTTCTTT. As protein: CATADSLNTEAFF.

V gene TRBV7-2 combines with J gene TRBJ1-1, with unresolved D. The CDR3 loop spans 13 amino acids. Germline loops: CDR1 SGHTA, CDR2 FQGNSA. V dropped 5 bases and J dropped 6 bases, with 13 bases sitting between them. In nucleotides, the CDR3 is TGTGCCAGCAGCCCCGGCTTAGATTCTGAAGCTTTCTTT. Protein: CASSPGLDSEAFF.

V gene TRBV6-1 combines with J gene TRBJ1-1; D perhaps matches TRBD1 (5 bases). The CDR3 runs 13 residues. Trimming left V 1 base short and J 5 bases short, with 8 bases between. Germline-derived CDR1 and CDR2 are MNHNS and SASEGT. The CDR3 sequence is CASSEGGETEAFF. CDR3 DNA sequence: TGTGCCAGCAGTGAAGGGGGGGAAACTGAAGCTTTCTTT.

This clonotype turned up a few times. The CDR3 bases are TGCAGTGCTAGAGTTACAGGGATGGGGACCTATAATTCACCCCTCCACTTT. The encoded protein is CSARVTGMGTYNSPLHF. This chain uses TRBV20-1 with TRBJ1-6; possibly TRBD1 for D (6 bases). This CDR3 is built from 17 residues. Germline V CDR1 and CDR2: DFQATT, SNEGSKA (reference sequence). Trimming stripped 1 base from V and 2 bases from J, with 15 bases between.

This clonotype has more than one count but fewer than ten. This sequence joins TRBV5-1 and TRBJ1-2, with a weak D call TRBD1 (6 bases). V was trimmed by 4 bases and J by 4 bases, leaving 11 bases between them. Germline V lookup: CDR1 SGHRS, CDR2 YFSETQ. CDR3 length equals 13 residues. CDR3 sequence: CASSNRTVYGYTF. In DNA, the CDR3 is TGCGCCAGCAGCAACCGGACAGTCTATGGCTACACCTTC.

The rearrangement joins TRBV4-2 to TRBJ2-4; 7 nucleotides align to TRBD1. The last part of the DNA fits TRBJ2-7 better; the J call may be wrong. Germline CDR1 is LGHNA and CDR2 is YNFKEQ. The CDR3 contains 21 residues. DNA of the CDR3: TGTGCCAGCAGCCAAGAATATAGGACAGGTGGTCTCGTGGGGGAAAGGGACGAGCAGTACTTC. It translates to CASSQEYRTGGLVGERDEQYF.

The genes are TRBV28 and TRBJ2-5; D might be TRBD1 (5 bases). The CDR3 is 13 residues long. Germline CDR1 is MDHEN and CDR2 is SYDVKM. V gave up 8 bases and J gave up 2 bases, with 12 bases separating them. This CDR3 is CASRGAAQETQYF. The CDR3 DNA reads as TGTGCCAGCCGTGGGGCAGCACAAGAGACCCAGTACTTC.

This clonotype was seen just once. The chain carries TRBV20-1 and TRBJ2-3; 8 positions agree with TRBD2. Trimming at V came to 7 bases and at J to 5 bases, leaving 14 bases not matched to a gene. Germline V lookup: CDR1 DFQATT, CDR2 SNEGSKA (reference sequence). This CDR3 region has 15 residues. The CDR3 DNA follows: TGCAGTGTTCCAAAACGGGGGGGCCGAATAGATACGCAGTATTTT. Protein sequence: CSVPKRGGRIDTQYF.

This chain uses TRBV27 with TRBJ1-4; TRBD1 matches 9 bases. Per germline, CDR1 MNHEY and CDR2 SMNVEV (reference sequence). There are 16 residues in the CDR3. Trimming removed 0 bases from V and 8 bases from J; junction bases left unmatched: 7. CDR3 sequence reads: CASSLSVDRGGEKLFF. Written as DNA, the CDR3 is TGTGCCAGCAGTTTATCCGTGGACAGGGGAGGAGAAAAACTGTTTTTT.

The rearrangement joins TRBV5-5 to TRBJ1-2; D is undetermined. The germline V and J ends were trimmed by 4 bases and 8 bases, with 15 bases remaining between them. This CDR3 is 13 amino acids long. In germline, CDR1 is SGHKS, CDR2 YYEKEE (reference sequence). The CDR3 loop is CASSESTVGGYTF. DNA of the CDR3: TGTGCCAGCAGCGAATCTACGGTGGGCGGCTACACCTTC.

The chain joins TRBV4-2 to TRBJ2-4, with a possible D match to TRBD1 (6 bases). This CDR3 is 14 amino acids long. V was pared by 0 bases and J by 5 bases, with 8 bases between. The V gene's germline CDR1 is LGHNA and CDR2 YNFKEQ. The CDR3 is CASSQEKGENIQYF. The CDR3 DNA reads as TGTGCCAGCAGCCAAGAAAAGGGGGAAAACATTCAGTACTTC.

This chain links TRBV20-1 with TRBJ1-1, with D perhaps matching TRBD1 (5 bases). V was cut by 6 bases and J by 0 bases, with 17 bases left in between. Germline V CDR1 and CDR2: DFQATT, SNEGSKA (reference sequence). The CDR3 runs 15 residues. The CDR3 loop is CSAIRDGHMNTEAFF. The DNA for the CDR3 is TGCAGTGCAATCCGGGACGGACACATGAACACTGAAGCTTTCTTT.

The V call is TRBV3-1, the J call TRBJ1-6; D may be TRBD1 (6 bases). The germline V gene encodes CDR1 LGHDT and CDR2 YNNKEL (reference sequence). The ends were cut back, 7 bases at V and 0 bases at J, with 16 bases in the middle. The CDR3 sequence is 17 residues long. In DNA, the CDR3 is TGTGCCAGCACCACCCCGGACAGTAGCTCCTATAATTCACCCCTCCACTTT. It codes for CASTTPDSSSYNSPLHF.

CDR3 nucleotide sequence: TGTGCCAGCCACTCCAATCGGGGGGCCTCGACTTTGAACACTGAAGCTTTCTTT. This translates into CASHSNRGASTLNTEAFF. The chain links TRBV5-5 to TRBJ1-1; maybe TRBD1 (6 bases). The length of the CDR3 is 18 residues. Germline lookup yields CDR1 SGHKS and CDR2 YYEKEE (reference sequence). Trimming left V 7 bases short and J 0 bases short, with 25 bases between.